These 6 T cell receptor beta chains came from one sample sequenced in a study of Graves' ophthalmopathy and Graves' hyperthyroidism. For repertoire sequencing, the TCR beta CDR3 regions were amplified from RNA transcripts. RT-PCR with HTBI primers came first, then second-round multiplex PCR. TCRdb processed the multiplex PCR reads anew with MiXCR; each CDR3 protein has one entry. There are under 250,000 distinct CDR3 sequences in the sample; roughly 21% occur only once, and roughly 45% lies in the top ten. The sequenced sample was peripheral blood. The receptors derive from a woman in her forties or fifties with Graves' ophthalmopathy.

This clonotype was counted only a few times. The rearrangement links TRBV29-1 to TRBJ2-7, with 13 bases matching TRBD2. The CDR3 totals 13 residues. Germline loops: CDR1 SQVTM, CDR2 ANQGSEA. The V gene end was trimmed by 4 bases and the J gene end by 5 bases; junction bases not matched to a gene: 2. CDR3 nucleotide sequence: TGCAGCGTTGTGGGACTAGCGGGACACGAGCAGTACTTC. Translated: CSVVGLAGHEQYF.

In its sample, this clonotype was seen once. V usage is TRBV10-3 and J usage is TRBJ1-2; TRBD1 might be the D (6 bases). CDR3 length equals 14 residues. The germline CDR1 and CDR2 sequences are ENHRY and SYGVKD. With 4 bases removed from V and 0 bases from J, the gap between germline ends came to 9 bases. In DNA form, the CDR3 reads TGTGCCATCAGTGTGGACAGCACTAACTATGGCTACACCTTC. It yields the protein CAISVDSTNYGYTF.

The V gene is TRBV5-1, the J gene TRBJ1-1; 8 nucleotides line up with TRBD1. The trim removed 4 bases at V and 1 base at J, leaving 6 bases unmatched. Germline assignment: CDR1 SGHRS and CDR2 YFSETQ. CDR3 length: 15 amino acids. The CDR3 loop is CASSLQGARNTEAFF. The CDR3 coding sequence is TGCGCCAGCAGCCTCCAGGGGGCCAGGAACACTGAAGCTTTCTTT.

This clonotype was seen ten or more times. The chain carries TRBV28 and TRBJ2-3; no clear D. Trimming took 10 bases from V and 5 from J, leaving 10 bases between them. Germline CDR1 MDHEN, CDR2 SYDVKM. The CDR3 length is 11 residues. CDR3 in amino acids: CAIQTVDTQYF. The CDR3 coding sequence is TGTGCCATCCAGACGGTAGATACGCAGTATTTT.

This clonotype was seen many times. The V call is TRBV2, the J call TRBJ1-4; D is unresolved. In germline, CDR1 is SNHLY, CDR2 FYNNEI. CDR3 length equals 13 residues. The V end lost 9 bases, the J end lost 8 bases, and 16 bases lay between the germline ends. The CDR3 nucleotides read TGTGCCAGTCGTGGAGTGTCCAAGGAAAAACTGTTTTTT. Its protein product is CASRGVSKEKLFF. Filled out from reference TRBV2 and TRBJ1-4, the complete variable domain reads EPEVTQTPSHQVTQMGQEVILRCVPISNHLYFYWYRQILGQKVEFLVSFYNNEISEKSEIFDDQFSVERPDGSNFTLKIRSTKLEDSAMYFCASRGVSKEKLFFGSGTQLSVL.

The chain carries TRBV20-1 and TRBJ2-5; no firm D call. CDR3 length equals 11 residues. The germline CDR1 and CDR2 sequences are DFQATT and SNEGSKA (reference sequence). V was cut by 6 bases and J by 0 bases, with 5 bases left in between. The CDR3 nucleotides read TGCAGTGCCCAAGACCAAGAGACCCAGTACTTC. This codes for CSAQDQETQYF.